This T cell receptor (beta chain) was captured by sequencing in a study of cytomegalovirus exposure and HLA in healthy donors. The CDR3 extends over 16 amino acids. J was trimmed by 4 bases and V by 0 bases; bases with no gene match: 2. Per the germline V gene, CDR1 is LGHNA and CDR2 is YNFKEQ. PCR involved 60 Vbeta and 13 Jbeta primers. TCRdb's table, derived via immunoSEQ multiplex PCR, lists solely in-frame clones and lacks some. Seen here are 150,000 to 200,000 clones, over 60% observed once, and the top ten hold over 0.95%. The sequenced material came from PBMCs. The chain uses TRBV4-2 and TRBJ2-5, with 13 bases identical to TRBD2. This clonotype was sampled from a woman in her forties or fifties in good health and CMV-seropositive. CDR3 protein: CASSQDRLAGGETQYF. The CDR3 coding sequence is TGTGCCAGCAGCCAAGACAGACTAGCGGGAGGAGAGACCCAGTACTTC.